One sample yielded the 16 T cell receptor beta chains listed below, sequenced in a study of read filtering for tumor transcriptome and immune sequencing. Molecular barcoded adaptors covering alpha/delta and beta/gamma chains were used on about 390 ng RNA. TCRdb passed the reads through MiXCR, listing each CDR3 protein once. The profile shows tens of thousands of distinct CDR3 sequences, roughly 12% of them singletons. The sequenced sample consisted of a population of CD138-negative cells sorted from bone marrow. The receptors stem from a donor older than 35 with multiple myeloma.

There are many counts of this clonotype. The CDR3 sequence: CASSHKETQYF. The CDR3 DNA reads TGCGCCAGCAGCCATAAAGAGACCCAGTACTTC. This chain links TRBV5-1 with TRBJ2-5; no definite D call. V was cut by 4 bases and J by 3 bases, with 4 bases left in between. Germline CDR1 and CDR2: SGHRS and YFSETQ. This CDR3 is 11 amino acids long.

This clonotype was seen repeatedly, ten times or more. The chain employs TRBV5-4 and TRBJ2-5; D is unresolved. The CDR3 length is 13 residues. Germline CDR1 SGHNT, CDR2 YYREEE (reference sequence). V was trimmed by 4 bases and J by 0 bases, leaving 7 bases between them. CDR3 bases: TGTGCCAGCAGCCCCGACAACCAAGAGACCCAGTACTTC. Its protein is CASSPDNQETQYF.

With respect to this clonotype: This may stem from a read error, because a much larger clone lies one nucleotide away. The CDR3 sequence: CSARPTSDSSYNGQFF. Here the CDR3 DNA reads TGCAGTGCTAGACCGACTAGCGACAGCTCCTACAATGGGCAGTTCTTC. The V and J genes are TRBV20-1 and TRBJ2-1; 8 bases agree with TRBD2. The CDR3 loop spans 16 amino acids. Germline CDR1 and CDR2: DFQATT and SNEGSKA (reference sequence).

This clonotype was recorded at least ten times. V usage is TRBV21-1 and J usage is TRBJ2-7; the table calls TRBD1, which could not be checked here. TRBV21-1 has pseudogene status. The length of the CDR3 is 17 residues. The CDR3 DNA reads TGTGCCAGCAGCAAAGAATGCCGCGGGGACCACCCCTACGAGCAGTACTTC. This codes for CASSKECRGDHPYEQYF.

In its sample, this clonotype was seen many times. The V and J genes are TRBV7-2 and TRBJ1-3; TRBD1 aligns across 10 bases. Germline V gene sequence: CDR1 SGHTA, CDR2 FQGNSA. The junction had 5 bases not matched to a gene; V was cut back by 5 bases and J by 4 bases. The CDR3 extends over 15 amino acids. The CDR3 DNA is TGTGCCAGCAGCCGACAGGGGGCTTACGGAAACACCATATATTTT. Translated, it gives CASSRQGAYGNTIYF. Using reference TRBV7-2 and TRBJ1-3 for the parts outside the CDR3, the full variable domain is GAGVSQSPSNKVTEKGKDVELRCDPISGHTALYWYRQSLGQGLEFLIYFQGNSAPDKSGLPSDRFSAERTGGSVSTLTIQRTQQEDSAVYLCASSRQGAYGNTIYFGEGSWLTVV.

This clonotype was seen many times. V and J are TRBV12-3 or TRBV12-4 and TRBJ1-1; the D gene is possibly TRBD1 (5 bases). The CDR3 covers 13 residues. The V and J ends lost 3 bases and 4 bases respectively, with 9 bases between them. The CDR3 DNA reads TGTGCCAGCAGTTTTGAGGGACTCACTGAAGCTTTCTTT. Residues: CASSFEGLTEAFF.

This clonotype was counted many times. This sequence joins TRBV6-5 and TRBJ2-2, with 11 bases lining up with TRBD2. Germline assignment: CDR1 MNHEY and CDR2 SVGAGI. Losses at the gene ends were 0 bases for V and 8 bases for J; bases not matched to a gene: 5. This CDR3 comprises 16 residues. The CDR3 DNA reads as TGTGCCAGCAGTTACTCGACTAGCGGGGTTACAGGGGAGCTGTTTTTT. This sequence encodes CASSYSTSGVTGELFF.

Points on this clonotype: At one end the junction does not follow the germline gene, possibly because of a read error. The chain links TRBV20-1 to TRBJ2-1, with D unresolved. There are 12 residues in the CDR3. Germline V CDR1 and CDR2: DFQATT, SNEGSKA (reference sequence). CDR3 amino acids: CSAGTDHNGQFF. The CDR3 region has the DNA TGCAGTGCTGGAACAGATCACAATGGGCAGTTCTTC.

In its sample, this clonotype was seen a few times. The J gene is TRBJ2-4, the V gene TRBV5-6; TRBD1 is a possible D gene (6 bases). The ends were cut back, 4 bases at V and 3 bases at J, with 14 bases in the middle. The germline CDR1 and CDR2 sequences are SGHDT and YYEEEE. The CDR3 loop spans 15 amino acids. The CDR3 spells CASSLTDSGKNIQYF. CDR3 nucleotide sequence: TGTGCCAGCAGCCTCACGGACAGCGGCAAAAACATTCAGTACTTC.

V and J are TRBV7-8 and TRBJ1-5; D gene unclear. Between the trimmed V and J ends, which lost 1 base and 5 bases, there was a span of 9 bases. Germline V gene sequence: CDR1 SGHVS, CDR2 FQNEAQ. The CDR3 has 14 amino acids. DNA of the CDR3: TGTGCCAGCAGCTTAGAACTGCGGTATCAGCCCCAGCATTTT. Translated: CASSLELRYQPQHF.

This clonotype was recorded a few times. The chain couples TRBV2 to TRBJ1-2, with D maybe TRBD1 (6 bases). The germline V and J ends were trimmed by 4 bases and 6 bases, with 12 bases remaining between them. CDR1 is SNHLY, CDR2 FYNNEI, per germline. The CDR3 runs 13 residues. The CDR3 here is CASSATGRDGYTF. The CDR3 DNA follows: TGTGCCAGCAGTGCTACAGGGAGGGATGGCTACACCTTC.

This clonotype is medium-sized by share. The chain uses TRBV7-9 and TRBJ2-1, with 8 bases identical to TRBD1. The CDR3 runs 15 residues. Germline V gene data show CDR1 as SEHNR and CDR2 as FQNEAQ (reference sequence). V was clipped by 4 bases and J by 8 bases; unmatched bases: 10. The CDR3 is CASSSWTGSGDEQFF. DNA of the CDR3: TGTGCCAGCAGCTCCTGGACAGGGTCGGGAGATGAGCAGTTCTTC.

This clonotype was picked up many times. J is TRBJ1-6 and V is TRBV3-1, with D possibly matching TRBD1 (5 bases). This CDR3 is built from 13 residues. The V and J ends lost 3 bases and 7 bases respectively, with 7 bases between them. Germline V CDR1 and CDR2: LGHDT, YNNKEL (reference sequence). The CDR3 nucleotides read TGTGCCAGCAGCCAGGGACGGAATTCACCCCTCCACTTT. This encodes CASSQGRNSPLHF. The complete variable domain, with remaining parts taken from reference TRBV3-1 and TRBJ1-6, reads DTAVSQTPKYLVTQMGNDKSIKCEQNLGHDTMYWYKQDSKKFLKIMFSYNNKELIINETVPNRFSPKSPDKAHLNLHINSLELGDSAVYFCASSQGRNSPLHFGNGTRLTVT.

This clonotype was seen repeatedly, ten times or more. The CDR3: CASSFGGGTEAFF. The CDR3 DNA follows: TGTGCCAGCAGTTTCGGGGGAGGCACTGAAGCTTTCTTT. V gene TRBV6-1 combines with J gene TRBJ1-1, with a weak D call TRBD1 (5 bases). V was shortened by 5 bases and J by 4 bases, with 11 bases between the two germline ends. This CDR3 is 13 amino acids long. Germline V gives CDR1 MNHNS, CDR2 SASEGT.

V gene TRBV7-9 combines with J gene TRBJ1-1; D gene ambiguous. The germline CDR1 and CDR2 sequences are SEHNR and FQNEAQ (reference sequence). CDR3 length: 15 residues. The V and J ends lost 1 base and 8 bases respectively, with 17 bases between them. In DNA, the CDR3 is TGTGCCAGCAGCTTAGGGCTCACGATGGGCACCGAAGCTTTCTTT. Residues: CASSLGLTMGTEAFF.

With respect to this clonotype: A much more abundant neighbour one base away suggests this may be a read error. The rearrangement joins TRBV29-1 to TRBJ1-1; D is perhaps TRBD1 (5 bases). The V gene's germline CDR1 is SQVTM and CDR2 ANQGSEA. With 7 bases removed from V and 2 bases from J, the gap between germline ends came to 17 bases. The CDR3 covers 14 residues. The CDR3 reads CSALKGRANTEAFF. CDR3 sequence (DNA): TGCAGCGCTTTAAAAGGCAGGGCTAACACTGAAGCTTTCTTT. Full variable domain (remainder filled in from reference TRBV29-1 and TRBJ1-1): SAVISQKPSRDICQRGTSLTIQCQVDSQVTMMFWYRQQPGQSLTLIATANQGSEATYESGFVIDKFPISRPNLTFSTLTVSNMSPEDSSIYLCSALKGRANTEAFFGQGTRLTVV.